The 27 T cell receptor beta chains given below trace back to one sample, sequenced in a study of blood T cell repertoires in COVID-19. This table comes from immunoSEQ multiplex PCR, and its TCRdb copy is limited to in-frame clones, with some not included. Of roughly 230,000 clones listed, 88% were seen once; the top ten hold about 0.7%. Sequenced: peripheral blood. Source of these receptors: a human donor in a cohort sampled during active COVID-19.

The genes are TRBV25-1 and TRBJ1-4, with 7 nucleotides matching TRBD1. Germline loops: CDR1 MGHDK, CDR2 SYGVNS. J lost 6 bases, V lost 6 bases, and 7 bases had no gene match. The CDR3 extends over 14 amino acids. The CDR3: CASSRDRIDEKLFF. In DNA, the CDR3 is TGTGCCAGCAGCCGGGACAGAATTGATGAAAAACTGTTTTTT.

The CDR3 DNA reads TGTGCCAGTAGCCCGGAGAGGGCAGGCACTGAAGCTTTCTTT. It codes for CASSPERAGTEAFF. V usage is TRBV19 and J usage is TRBJ1-1; D not resolved. Germline-derived CDR1 and CDR2 are LNHDA and SQIVND (reference sequence). The CDR3 is 14 amino acids. The V end was cut by 6 bases, the J end by 4 bases, with 15 bases between.

The chain couples TRBV28 to TRBJ1-2; no clear D gene. The V end was cut by 3 bases, the J end by 8 bases, with 19 bases between. The CDR3 has 15 amino acids. Germline lookup yields CDR1 MDHEN and CDR2 SYDVKM. The CDR3 reads CASSLFFGVPLGYTF. The CDR3 DNA sequence: TGTGCCAGCAGTTTGTTTTTCGGGGTTCCTTTGGGCTACACCTTC.

The chain carries TRBV7-9 and TRBJ2-1; D is undetermined. CDR1 and CDR2 (germline): SEHNR, FQNEAQ (reference sequence). This CDR3 has 14 residues. The ends were cut back, 1 base at V and 8 bases at J, with 12 bases in the middle. For the CDR3, the DNA is TGTGCCAGCAGCTTAGTCTCTAGTAACGATGAGCAGTTCTTC. Translated, it gives CASSLVSSNDEQFF.

The rearrangement joins TRBV7-2 to TRBJ2-7, with 7 bases aligning to TRBD1. Unmatched junction bases numbered 8, after V lost 3 bases and J lost 6 bases. From germline, CDR1 is SGHTA and CDR2 FQGNSA. This CDR3 is 14 amino acids long. In DNA, the CDR3 is TGTGCCAGCAGCTTCCTGCCGGGACAGACCGAGCAGTACTTC. Its translation: CASSFLPGQTEQYF.

The chain joins TRBV9 to TRBJ1-3; the match to TRBD1 covers 10 bases. J gave up 0 bases and V 1 base, and 10 bases lay outside the gene matches. Germline V gene data show CDR1 as SGDLS and CDR2 as YYNGEE. The CDR3 is made up of 19 amino acids. DNA for the CDR3: TGTGCCAGCAGCGTACCATACCCGGGACAGGGGCTCTCTGGAAACACCATATATTTT. Encoded protein: CASSVPYPGQGLSGNTIYF.

J is TRBJ1-1 and V is TRBV27; 10 bases are a match to TRBD1. The V gene end was trimmed by 0 bases and the J gene end by 5 bases; junction bases not matched to a gene: 0. Germline V CDR1 and CDR2: MNHEY, SMNVEV (reference sequence). This CDR3 has 14 residues. The CDR3 DNA sequence: TGTGCCAGCAGTTTATCGGGACAGGGGACTGAAGCTTTCTTT. Its protein is CASSLSGQGTEAFF.

The chain joins TRBV27 to TRBJ2-7; a possible D gene is TRBD2 (5 bases). The CDR3 extends over 16 amino acids. CDR1 and CDR2 (germline): MNHEY, SMNVEV (reference sequence). Trimming cost V 3 bases and J 6 bases, with 21 bases left between them. CDR3 residues: CASSFLRGQPIIEQYF. CDR3 DNA: TGTGCCAGCAGTTTCCTTCGAGGGCAACCCATTATCGAGCAGTACTTC.

V is TRBV10-2 and J is TRBJ1-2, with TRBD1 matching 7 bases. The CDR3 extends over 15 amino acids. Germline CDR1 reads WSHSY; CDR2 reads SAAADI. The V and J ends lost 7 bases and 0 bases, in that order; junction bases with no gene match: 8. CDR3: CASIGQEATNYGYTF. The CDR3 coding sequence is TGCGCCAGCATAGGACAGGAGGCAACTAACTATGGCTACACCTTC.

The rearrangement links TRBV19 to TRBJ2-5, with a weak D call TRBD1 (5 bases). Germline lookup yields CDR1 LNHDA and CDR2 SQIVND (reference sequence). The ends were cut back, 5 bases at V and 3 bases at J, with 10 bases in the middle. This CDR3 comprises 13 residues. Written as DNA, the CDR3 is TGTGCCAGTAGTGGAGACAGAGAAGAGACCCAGTACTTC. Amino acids: CASSGDREETQYF.

The chain recombines TRBV12-3 or TRBV12-4 with TRBJ1-4; D is perhaps TRBD1 (6 bases). V was shortened by 3 bases and J by 8 bases, with 10 bases between the two germline ends. This CDR3 is 13 amino acids long. The CDR3 sequence: CASSFGRGEKLFF. The CDR3 bases are TGTGCCAGCAGTTTTGGAAGGGGGGAAAAACTGTTTTTT.

The chain carries TRBV28 and TRBJ2-6, with D maybe TRBD2 (5 bases). Germline CDR1 MDHEN, CDR2 SYDVKM. Between the trimmed V and J ends, which lost 6 bases and 7 bases, there was a span of 22 bases. This CDR3 has 17 residues. CDR3 amino acids: CASRPEDAALGANVLTF. CDR3 in DNA: TGTGCCAGCAGACCGGAGGACGCAGCTCTGGGTGCCAACGTCCTGACTTTC. Full variable domain (missing parts from reference TRBV28 and TRBJ2-6): DVKVTQSSRYLVKRTGEKVFLECVQDMDHENMFWYRQDPGLGLRLIYFSYDVKMKEKGDIPEGYSVSREKKERFSLILESASTNQTSMYLCASRPEDAALGANVLTFGAGSRLTVL.

A few counts support this clone. This rearrangement joins TRBV30 to TRBJ2-7; the D gene is possibly TRBD1 (5 bases). The germline gives CDR1 GTSNPN, CDR2 SVGIG (reference sequence). CDR3 length: 15 amino acids. V lost 0 bases and J lost 3, with 15 bases in between. CDR3 residues: CAWSVKVSGYYEQYF. The CDR3 nucleotides read TGTGCCTGGAGTGTAAAGGTATCAGGGTACTACGAGCAGTACTTC.

V is TRBV7-9 and J is TRBJ2-7; possibly TRBD1 for D (6 bases). The CDR3 runs to 14 residues. The V gene lost 5 bases and the J gene lost 2 bases, with 13 bases spanning the gap. The germline gives CDR1 SEHNR, CDR2 FQNEAQ (reference sequence). The CDR3 loop reads CASSPRGKTYEQYF. The CDR3 nucleotides are TGTGCCAGCAGCCCGAGGGGGAAGACCTACGAGCAGTACTTC.

CDR3: CASSHSGQGPYEQYF. CDR3 DNA: TGCGCCAGCAGCCATTCCGGACAGGGACCTTACGAGCAGTACTTC. The rearrangement joins TRBV4-1 to TRBJ2-7; TRBD1 matches at 8 bases. Germline CDR1 MGHRA, CDR2 YSYEKL. The junction had 8 bases not matched to a gene; V was cut back by 3 bases and J by 4 bases. There are 15 residues in the CDR3.

The V gene is TRBV3-1 (or the pseudogene TRBV3-2), the J gene TRBJ1-2; D is possibly TRBD1 (5 bases). Germline CDR1 reads LGHDT; CDR2 reads YNNKEL (reference sequence). Trimming cost V 2 bases and J 8 bases, with 15 bases left between them. The CDR3 is 14 amino acids. The CDR3 DNA reads as TGTGCCAGCAGCCAAAAGGCGGCCCAGGGCGGCTACACCTTC. Translated: CASSQKAAQGGYTF.

The chain uses TRBV7-9 and TRBJ1-1, with TRBD1 identical over 10 bases. After removal of 5 bases from V and 6 bases from J, the junction contained 18 bases not matched to a gene. This CDR3 has 18 amino acids. Germline assignment: CDR1 SEHNR and CDR2 FQNEAQ (reference sequence). As DNA, the CDR3 is TGTGCCAGCAGCAGACGAACCGGGACAGGGGCCCGAACCGCTGAAGCTTTCTTT. It codes for CASSRRTGTGARTAEAFF.

The chain is built from TRBV5-1 and TRBJ2-3, with TRBD2 identical over 14 bases. The germline CDR1 and CDR2 sequences are SGHRS and YFSETQ. The V segment lost 2 bases and the J segment 4 bases; nucleotides outside the gene matches: 6. CDR3 length: 17 residues. The DNA for the CDR3 is TGCGCCAGCAGCTTCGGGACTAGCGGGGGACCCGCAGATACGCAGTATTTT. It codes for CASSFGTSGGPADTQYF.

The chain recombines TRBV19 with TRBJ2-7; D remains unclear. The germline CDR1 and CDR2 sequences are LNHDA and SQIVND (reference sequence). The CDR3 runs 11 residues. Trimming left V 5 bases short and J 3 bases short, with 5 bases between. The DNA for the CDR3 is TGTGCCAGTAGTGGCTTCTACGAGCAGTACTTC. The encoded protein is CASSGFYEQYF.

A single count supports this clone. The gene calls are TRBV6-4 and TRBJ1-2, with 7 bases matching TRBD1. The trim removed 5 bases at V and 2 bases at J, leaving 2 bases unmatched. The V gene's germline CDR1 is MRHNA and CDR2 SNTAGT. CDR3 size: 13 residues. The CDR3 region has the DNA TGTGCCAGCAGTCGGGACAGCAACTATGGCTACACCTTC. Translation: CASSRDSNYGYTF.

V gene TRBV28 combines with J gene TRBJ2-7; 7 positions match TRBD1. V shed 7 bases and J 3 bases; nucleotides not matched to a gene: 6. This CDR3 has 13 residues. Germline CDR1 and CDR2: MDHEN and SYDVKM. In DNA form, the CDR3 reads TGTGCCAGCAAGGGACAGAGCCTCTACGAGCAGTACTTC. Protein: CASKGQSLYEQYF. Together with reference TRBV28 and TRBJ2-7, the CDR3 gives the full variable domain: DVKVTQSSRYLVKRTGEKVFLECVQDMDHENMFWYRQDPGLGLRLIYFSYDVKMKEKGDIPEGYSVSREKKERFSLILESASTNQTSMYLCASKGQSLYEQYFGPGTRLTVT.

The chain is built from TRBV4-3 and TRBJ2-2; D is possibly TRBD2 (6 bases). Germline CDR1 reads LGHNA; CDR2 reads YSLEER. V was cut by 1 base and J by 3 bases, with 15 bases left in between. This CDR3 has 17 amino acids. CDR3 coding DNA: TGCGCCAGCAGCCAAGTCGGGGGTGGCAGTTACACCGGGGAGCTGTTTTTT. Translation: CASSQVGGGSYTGELFF.

The V gene is TRBV3-1 (or the pseudogene TRBV3-2), the J gene TRBJ2-5; no firm D call. Germline values: CDR1 LGHDT, CDR2 YNNKEL (reference sequence). The CDR3 sequence is 15 residues long. Trimming pared 1 base from V and 1 base from J, leaving 10 bases between. CDR3 sequence: CASSQGVEIQETQYF. For the CDR3, the DNA is TGTGCCAGCAGCCAAGGGGTGGAGATCCAAGAGACCCAGTACTTC.

The rearrangement uses TRBV30 and TRBJ1-3, with TRBD1 as a possible D gene (6 bases). Looked up from germline, CDR1 is GTSNPN and CDR2 is SVGIG (reference sequence). This CDR3 has 15 residues. The ends were cut back, 1 base at V and 0 bases at J, with 10 bases in the middle. CDR3 in amino acids: CAWSGTADSGNTIYF. The CDR3 DNA sequence: TGTGCCTGGAGTGGGACAGCGGACTCTGGAAACACCATATATTTT.

This clone was recorded only once. This CDR3 reads CASSIGPYYEQYF. CDR3 nucleotide sequence: TGTGCCAGTAGTATTGGGCCTTACTACGAGCAGTACTTC. The chain combines TRBV19 with TRBJ2-7; no reliable D call. The ends were cut back, 3 bases at V and 3 bases at J, with 9 bases in the middle. From germline, CDR1 is LNHDA and CDR2 SQIVND (reference sequence). The CDR3 sequence is 13 residues long.

The gene calls are TRBV2 and TRBJ1-5; D not certain. The CDR3 totals 14 residues. Germline CDR1 SNHLY, CDR2 FYNNEI. Trimming stripped 5 bases from V and 3 bases from J, with 11 bases between. In DNA form, the CDR3 reads TGTGCCAGCAGTCAAATGGGAGTCAATCAGCCCCAGCATTTT. This sequence encodes CASSQMGVNQPQHF.

This chain joins TRBV11-2 and TRBJ2-7; tentative D call: TRBD1 (5 bases). This CDR3 has 13 amino acids. V gave up 5 bases and J gave up 4 bases, with 12 bases separating them. Germline CDR1 reads SGHAT; CDR2 reads FQNNGV. CDR3 protein: CASSHGHLYEQYF. CDR3 nucleotides: TGTGCCAGCAGCCACGGACATTTATACGAGCAGTACTTC.